Shown below are 11 T cell receptor beta chains from a single sample sequenced in a study of shared clonotypes between healthy human individuals. Repertoires were generated with immunoSEQ multiplex PCR, while TCRdb's copy carries only in-frame clones and drops some. This table has 740,000 or so clones, more than 70% appearing once. The sequenced sample consisted of memory CD4+ T cells sorted from blood. Subset defined: CD45RA-negative fraction. All receptors derive from a woman aged 25 to 39 in good health.

The rearrangement joins TRBV7-2 to TRBJ1-2; a possible D gene is TRBD1 (6 bases). V was shortened by 5 bases and J by 13 bases, with 20 bases between the two germline ends. Looked up from germline, CDR1 is SGHTA and CDR2 is FQGNSA. This CDR3 is 13 amino acids long. The CDR3 DNA reads TGTGCCAGCAGCACCCGGACAGCGCGGGGGACCACCTTC. Amino acids: CASSTRTARGTTF.

J is TRBJ1-2 and V is TRBV28; D is ambiguous. Trimming took off 4 bases at V and 4 bases at J, with 10 bases between the two ends. The CDR3 extends over 13 amino acids. Germline assignment: CDR1 MDHEN and CDR2 SYDVKM. The CDR3 sequence is CASSSGRSYGYTF. The CDR3 nucleotides are TGTGCCAGCAGTTCAGGACGGTCCTATGGCTACACCTTC.

This rearrangement joins TRBV5-1 to TRBJ1-6, with 7 bases lining up with TRBD1. This CDR3 region has 14 residues. Germline V gene data show CDR1 as SGHRS and CDR2 as YFSETQ. V trimming: 4 bases; J trimming: 4 bases; junction bases outside the gene matches: 2. DNA of the CDR3: TGCGCCAGCAGCCGGGACAGTTATAATTCACCCCTCCACTTT. Translating it yields CASSRDSYNSPLHF.

CDR3 bases: TGTGCCAGCAGTGAATCTTGGGCGGGAGACCTCCCGTACAATGAGCAGTTCTTC. It encodes CASSESWAGDLPYNEQFF. The V and J genes are TRBV25-1 and TRBJ2-1; TRBD2 matches at 7 bases. Per germline, CDR1 MGHDK and CDR2 SYGVNS. V shed 1 base and J 4 bases; nucleotides not matched to a gene: 13. CDR3 length: 18 amino acids.

The gene calls are TRBV19 and TRBJ1-1; 9 nucleotides line up with TRBD1. This CDR3 has 14 residues. Germline CDR1 reads LNHDA; CDR2 reads SQIVND (reference sequence). The junction had 6 bases not matched to a gene; V was cut back by 6 bases and J by 4 bases. Written as DNA, the CDR3 is TGTGCCAGTAGAACGACAGGGGGAAGCACTGAAGCTTTCTTT. Its translation is CASRTTGGSTEAFF.

V and J are TRBV19 and TRBJ2-5, with 11 positions matching TRBD2. This CDR3 spans 14 amino acids. Germline trimming cut 10 bases from V and 2 bases from J; bases unmatched to any gene: 6. Germline CDR1 is LNHDA and CDR2 is SQIVND (reference sequence). The CDR3 nucleotides are TGTGCCACAGGGACTAGCGGAGTTCAAGAGACCCAGTACTTC. This codes for CATGTSGVQETQYF.

The chain joins TRBV5-1 to TRBJ2-7; 10 positions match TRBD1. CDR1 is SGHRS and CDR2 is YFSETQ in the germline V gene. After removal of 4 bases from V and 6 bases from J, the junction contained 10 bases not matched to a gene. This CDR3 region has 15 residues. CDR3 sequence reads: CASSPYRDRGGEQYF. The CDR3 DNA reads as TGCGCCAGCAGCCCATACCGGGACAGGGGCGGCGAGCAGTACTTC.

This chain connects TRBV9 to TRBJ1-1; no firm D call. This CDR3 is built from 13 residues. Trimming cost V 0 bases and J 3 bases, with 6 bases left between them. Germline V gene lookup returns CDR1 SGDLS and CDR2 YYNGEE. The DNA of the CDR3 is TGTGCCAGCAGCGTAGTCTGGGACACTGAAGCTTTCTTT. Its translation: CASSVVWDTEAFF.

This clone was detected a few times. The V gene is TRBV25-1, the J gene TRBJ2-3; TRBD1 agrees at 11 bases. With 4 bases clipped from V and 2 bases from J, the junction kept 5 bases outside the gene matches. Germline CDR1 is MGHDK and CDR2 is SYGVNS. This CDR3 contains 16 residues. The CDR3 DNA follows: TGTGCCAGCAGTGTACGGGACAGGGGGGACACAGATACGCAGTATTTT. This sequence encodes CASSVRDRGDTDTQYF.

V and J are TRBV7-9 and TRBJ2-1; 12 nucleotides agree with TRBD2. The germline gives CDR1 SEHNR, CDR2 FQNEAQ (reference sequence). The length of the CDR3 is 16 residues. Germline trimming cut 5 bases from V and 4 bases from J; bases unmatched to any gene: 6. The CDR3 sequence: CASSLGLAGLYNEQFF. CDR3 coding DNA: TGTGCCAGCAGCCTCGGACTAGCGGGACTATACAATGAGCAGTTCTTC.

J is TRBJ2-1 and V is TRBV7-9, with 7 nucleotides matching TRBD1. Germline V CDR1 and CDR2: SEHNR, FQNEAQ (reference sequence). With V trimmed by 4 bases and J by 0 bases, 6 bases remained unmatched. This CDR3 has 16 amino acids. CDR3 amino acids: CASSYRGSSSYNEQFF. The CDR3 DNA sequence: TGTGCCAGCAGCTACAGGGGTTCTAGCTCCTACAATGAGCAGTTCTTC.